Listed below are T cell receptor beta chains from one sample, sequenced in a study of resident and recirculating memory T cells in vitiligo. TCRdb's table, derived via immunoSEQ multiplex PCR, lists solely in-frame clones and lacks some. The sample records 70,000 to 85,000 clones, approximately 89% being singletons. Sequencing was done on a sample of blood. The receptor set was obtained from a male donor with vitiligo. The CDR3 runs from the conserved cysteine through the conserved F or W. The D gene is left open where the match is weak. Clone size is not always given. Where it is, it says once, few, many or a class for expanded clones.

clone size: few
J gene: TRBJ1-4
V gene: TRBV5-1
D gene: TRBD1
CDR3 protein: CASNRKGQGDEKLFF
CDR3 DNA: TGCGCCAGCAATCGGAAAGGACAGGGGGATGAAAAACTGTTTTTT

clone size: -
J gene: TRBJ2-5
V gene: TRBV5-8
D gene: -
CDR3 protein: CASNPGQGETQYF
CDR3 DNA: TGTGCCAGCAACCCGGGGCAGGGGGAGACCCAGTACTTC

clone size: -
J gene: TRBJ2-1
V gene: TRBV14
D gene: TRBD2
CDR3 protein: CASSHRSVLAGSGNEQFF
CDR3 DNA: TGTGCCAGCAGCCATAGGAGTGTTCTAGCGGGGTCGGGTAATGAGCAGTTCTTC

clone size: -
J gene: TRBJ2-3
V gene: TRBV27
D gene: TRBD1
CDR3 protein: CASSFQAPLQGWTDTQYF
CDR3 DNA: TGTGCCAGCAGTTTTCAGGCACCCTTACAGGGGTGGACAGATACGCAGTATTTT

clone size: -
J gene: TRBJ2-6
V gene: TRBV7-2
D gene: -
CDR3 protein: CASSLDGRTLSGANVLTF
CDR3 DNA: TGTGCCAGCAGCTTAGATGGTAGAACCCTCTCTGGGGCCAACGTCCTGACTTTC

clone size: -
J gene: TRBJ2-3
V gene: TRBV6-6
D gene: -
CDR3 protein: CASSPEAGAVTDTQYF
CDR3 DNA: TGTGCCAGCAGCCCAGAGGCGGGGGCTGTAACAGATACGCAGTATTTT

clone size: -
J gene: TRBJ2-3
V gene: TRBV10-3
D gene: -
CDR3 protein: CAISESLAAFTDTQYF
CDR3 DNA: TGTGCCATCAGTGAGTCGTTAGCGGCGTTCACAGATACGCAGTATTTT

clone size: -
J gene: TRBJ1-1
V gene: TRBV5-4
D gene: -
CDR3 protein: CASSLQGRMNTEAFF
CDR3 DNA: TGTGCCAGCAGCTTACAGGGAAGGATGAACACTGAAGCTTTCTTT

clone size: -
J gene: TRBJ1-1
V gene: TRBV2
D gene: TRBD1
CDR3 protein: CASSSRGGGDTEAFF
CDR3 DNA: TGTGCCAGCAGTTCGAGAGGGGGCGGGGATACTGAAGCTTTCTTT

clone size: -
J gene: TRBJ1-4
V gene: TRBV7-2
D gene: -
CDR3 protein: CASSLAPGADEKLFF
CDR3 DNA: TGTGCCAGCAGCTTAGCGCCAGGGGCCGACGAAAAACTGTTTTTT

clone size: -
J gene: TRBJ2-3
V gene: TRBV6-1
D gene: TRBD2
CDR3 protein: CASSVGLAGGLDTQYF
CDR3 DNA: TGTGCCAGCAGTGTCGGACTAGCGGGGGGGCTAGATACGCAGTATTTT

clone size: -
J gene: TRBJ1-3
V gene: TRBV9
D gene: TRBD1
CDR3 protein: CASSGQGSLSGNTIYF
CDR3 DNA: TGTGCCAGCAGCGGACAGGGGTCCCTCTCTGGAAACACCATATATTTT

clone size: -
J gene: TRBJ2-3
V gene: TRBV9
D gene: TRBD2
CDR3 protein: CASSPVVAGGRVADTQYF
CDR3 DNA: TGTGCCAGCAGCCCCGTCGTAGCGGGGGGGCGGGTAGCAGATACGCAGTATTTT

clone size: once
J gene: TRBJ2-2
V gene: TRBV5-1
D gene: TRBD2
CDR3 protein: CASSRLAGRTNTGELFF
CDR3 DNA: TGCGCCAGCAGCCGACTAGCGGGGAGGACCAACACCGGGGAGCTGTTTTTT

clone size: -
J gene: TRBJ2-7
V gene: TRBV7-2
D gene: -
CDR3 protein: CASSLVVGSSYEQYF
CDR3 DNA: TGTGCCAGCAGCTTAGTGGTTGGCAGCTCCTACGAGCAGTACTTC

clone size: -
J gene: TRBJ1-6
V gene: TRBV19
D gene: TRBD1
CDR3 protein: CASSTGQVRNSPLHF
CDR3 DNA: TGTGCCAGTAGTACGGGACAGGTCCGAAATTCACCCCTCCACTTT

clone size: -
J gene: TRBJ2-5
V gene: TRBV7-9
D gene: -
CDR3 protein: CASSLPTTAYQETQYF
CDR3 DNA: TGTGCCAGCAGCTTACCGACGACAGCGTACCAAGAGACCCAGTACTTC

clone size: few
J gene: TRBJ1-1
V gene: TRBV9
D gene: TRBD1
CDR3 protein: CASSPRGLNTEAFF
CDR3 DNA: TGTGCCAGCAGCCCTAGGGGGCTGAACACTGAAGCTTTCTTT

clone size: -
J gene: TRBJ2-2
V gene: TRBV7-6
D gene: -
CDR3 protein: CASSPGTTNTGELFF
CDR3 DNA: TGTGCCAGCAGCCCAGGGACAACGAACACCGGGGAGCTGTTTTTT

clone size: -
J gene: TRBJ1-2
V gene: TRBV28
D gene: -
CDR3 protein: CASFGQMGYTF
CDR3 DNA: TGTGCCAGCTTCGGACAGATGGGCTACACCTTC

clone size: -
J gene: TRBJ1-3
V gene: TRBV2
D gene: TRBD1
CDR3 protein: CASSASGGQGVRSVAGNTIYF
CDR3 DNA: TGTGCCAGCAGTGCGTCAGGGGGACAGGGGGTCCGATCGGTGGCTGGAAACACCATATATTTT

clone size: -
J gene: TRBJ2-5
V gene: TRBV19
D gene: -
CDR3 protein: CASSVRAQETQYF
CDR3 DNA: TGTGCCAGTAGCGTGAGGGCCCAAGAGACCCAGTACTTC

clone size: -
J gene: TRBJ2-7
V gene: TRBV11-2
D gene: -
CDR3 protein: CASSSSRTPLEQYF
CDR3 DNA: TGTGCCAGCAGTTCGTCTAGGACTCCCCTCGAGCAGTACTTC

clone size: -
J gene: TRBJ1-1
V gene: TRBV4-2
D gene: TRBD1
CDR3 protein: CASGDRENTEAFF
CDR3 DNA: TGTGCCAGCGGTGACAGGGAGAACACTGAAGCTTTCTTT

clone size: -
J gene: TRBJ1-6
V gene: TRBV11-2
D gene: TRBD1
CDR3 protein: CASSQWGQGQNSPLHF
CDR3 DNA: TGTGCCAGCAGCCAATGGGGACAGGGGCAGAATTCACCCCTCCACTTT

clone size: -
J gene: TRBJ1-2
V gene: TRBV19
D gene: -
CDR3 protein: CASSIMPGGSFDGYTF
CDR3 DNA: TGTGCCAGTAGTATCATGCCGGGGGGCTCGTTCGATGGCTACACCTTC

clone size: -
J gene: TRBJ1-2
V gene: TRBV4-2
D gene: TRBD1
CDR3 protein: CASSRGQGARGYTF
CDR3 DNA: TGTGCCAGCAGCCGAGGACAGGGGGCGCGGGGCTACACCTTC

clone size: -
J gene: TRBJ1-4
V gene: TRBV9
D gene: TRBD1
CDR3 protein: CASSAGQGINEKLFF
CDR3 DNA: TGTGCCAGCAGCGCAGGACAGGGGATTAATGAAAAACTGTTTTTT

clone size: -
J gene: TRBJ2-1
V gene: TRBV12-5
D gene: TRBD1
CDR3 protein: CASGAGQGAGYNEQFF
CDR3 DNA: TGTGCTAGTGGTGCCGGACAGGGGGCGGGCTACAATGAGCAGTTCTTC

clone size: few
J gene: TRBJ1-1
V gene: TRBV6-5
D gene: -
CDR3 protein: CASSYSSGLAFF
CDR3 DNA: TGTGCCAGCAGTTACTCGTCAGGGTTGGCTTTCTTT

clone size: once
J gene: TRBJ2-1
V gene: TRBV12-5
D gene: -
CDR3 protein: CASGLVGAGAYNEQFF
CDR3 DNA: TGTGCTAGTGGTTTGGTAGGGGCGGGGGCTTACAATGAGCAGTTCTTC

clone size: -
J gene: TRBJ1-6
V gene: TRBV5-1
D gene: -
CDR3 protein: CASSLERQEYNSPLHF
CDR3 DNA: TGCGCCAGCAGCTTGGAGAGACAGGAGTATAATTCACCCCTCCACTTT

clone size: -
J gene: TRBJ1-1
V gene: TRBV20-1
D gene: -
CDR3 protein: CSAPGDTEAFF
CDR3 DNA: TGCAGTGCTCCGGGGGACACTGAAGCTTTCTTT

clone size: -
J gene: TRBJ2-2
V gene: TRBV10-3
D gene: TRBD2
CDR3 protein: CAITREGAGTGELFF
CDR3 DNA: TGTGCCATCACCCGGGAGGGCGCGGGAACCGGGGAGCTGTTTTTT